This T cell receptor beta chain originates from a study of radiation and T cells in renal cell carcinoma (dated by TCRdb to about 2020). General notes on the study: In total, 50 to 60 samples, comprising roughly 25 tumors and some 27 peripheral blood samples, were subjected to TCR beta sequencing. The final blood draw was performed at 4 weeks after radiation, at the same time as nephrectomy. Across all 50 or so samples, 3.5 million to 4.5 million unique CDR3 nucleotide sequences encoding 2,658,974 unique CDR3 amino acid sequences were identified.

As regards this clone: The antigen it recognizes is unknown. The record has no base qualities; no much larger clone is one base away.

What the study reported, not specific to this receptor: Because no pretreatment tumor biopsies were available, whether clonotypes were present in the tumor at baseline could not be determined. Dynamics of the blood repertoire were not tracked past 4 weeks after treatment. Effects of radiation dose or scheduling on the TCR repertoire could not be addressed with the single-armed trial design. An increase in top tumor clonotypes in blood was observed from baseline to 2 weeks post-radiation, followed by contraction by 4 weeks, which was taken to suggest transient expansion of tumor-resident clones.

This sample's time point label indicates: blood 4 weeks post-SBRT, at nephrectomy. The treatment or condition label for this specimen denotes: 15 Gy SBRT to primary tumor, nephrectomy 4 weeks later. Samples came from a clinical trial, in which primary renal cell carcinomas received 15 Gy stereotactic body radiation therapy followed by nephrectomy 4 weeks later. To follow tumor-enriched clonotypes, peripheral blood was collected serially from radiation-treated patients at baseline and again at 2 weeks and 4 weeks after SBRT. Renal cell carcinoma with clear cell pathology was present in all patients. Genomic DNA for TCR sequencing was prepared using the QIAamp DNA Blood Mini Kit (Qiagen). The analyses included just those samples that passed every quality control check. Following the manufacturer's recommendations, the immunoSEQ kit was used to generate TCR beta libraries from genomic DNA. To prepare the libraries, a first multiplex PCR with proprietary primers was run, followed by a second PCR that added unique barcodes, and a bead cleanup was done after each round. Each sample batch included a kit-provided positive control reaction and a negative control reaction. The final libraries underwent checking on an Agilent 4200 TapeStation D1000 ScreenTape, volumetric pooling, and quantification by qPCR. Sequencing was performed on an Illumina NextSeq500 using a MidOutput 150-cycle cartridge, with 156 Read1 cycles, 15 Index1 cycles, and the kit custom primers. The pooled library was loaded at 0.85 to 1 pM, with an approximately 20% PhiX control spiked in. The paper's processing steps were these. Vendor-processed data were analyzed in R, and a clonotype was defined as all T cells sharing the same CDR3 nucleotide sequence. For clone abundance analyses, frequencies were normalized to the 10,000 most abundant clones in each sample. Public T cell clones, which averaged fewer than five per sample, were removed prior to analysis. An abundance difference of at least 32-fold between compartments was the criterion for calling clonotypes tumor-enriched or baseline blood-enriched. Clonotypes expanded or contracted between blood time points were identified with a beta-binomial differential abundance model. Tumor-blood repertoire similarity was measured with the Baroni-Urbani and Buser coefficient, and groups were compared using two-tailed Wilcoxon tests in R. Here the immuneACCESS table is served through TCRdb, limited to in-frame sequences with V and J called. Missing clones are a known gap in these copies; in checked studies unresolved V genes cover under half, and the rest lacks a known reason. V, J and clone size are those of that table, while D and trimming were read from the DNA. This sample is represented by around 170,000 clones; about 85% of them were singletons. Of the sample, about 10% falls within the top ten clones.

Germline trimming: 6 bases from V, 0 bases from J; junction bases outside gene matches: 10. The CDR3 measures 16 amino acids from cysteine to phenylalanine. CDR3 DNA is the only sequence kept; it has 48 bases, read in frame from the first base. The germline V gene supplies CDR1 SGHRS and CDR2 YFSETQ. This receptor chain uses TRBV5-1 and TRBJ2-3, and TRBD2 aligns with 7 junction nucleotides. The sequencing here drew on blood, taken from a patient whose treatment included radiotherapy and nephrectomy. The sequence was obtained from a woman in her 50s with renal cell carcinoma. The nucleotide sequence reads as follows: TGCGCCAGCACCCTGACTAGCCGTCGAAGCACAGATACGCAGTATTTT. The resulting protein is CASTLTSRRSTDTQYF. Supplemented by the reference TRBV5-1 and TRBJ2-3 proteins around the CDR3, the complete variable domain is KAGVTQTPRYLIKTRGQQVTLSCSPISGHRSVSWYQQTPGQGLQFLFEYFSETQRNKGNFPGRFSGRQFSNSRSEMNVSTLELGDSALYLCASTLTSRRSTDTQYFGPGTRLTVL.